One and the same sample provided the 21 T cell receptor beta chains below, sequenced in a study of T cell responses to AZD1222 COVID-19 vaccine. Clones were read by immunoSEQ multiplex PCR, and TCRdb kept only the in-frame ones, dropping some. The repertoire holds over 85,000 clones, with approximately 84% as singletons. The sample in question was peripheral blood, obtained 28 days after the second AZD1222 dose. These receptors came from an adult who received the AZD1222 COVID-19 vaccine.

This clone was seen once. The chain has TRBV4-1 and TRBJ2-2; possibly TRBD1 for D (6 bases). The ends were cut back, 0 bases at V and 0 bases at J, with 17 bases in the middle. This CDR3 spans 19 amino acids. Germline CDR1 reads MGHRA; CDR2 reads YSYEKL. CDR3 in amino acids: CASSQETGTRTANTGELFF. The CDR3 nucleotides read TGCGCCAGCAGCCAAGAGACCGGGACAAGGACGGCGAACACCGGGGAGCTGTTTTTT.

CDR3 nucleotide sequence: TGTGCCAGCAGGCCTACAGGGGCAGATACGCAGTATTTT. It translates to CASRPTGADTQYF. This chain joins TRBV11-2 and TRBJ2-3; 7 bases map to TRBD1. Germline CDR1 and CDR2: SGHAT and FQNNGV. The ends lost 6 bases at V and 4 bases at J; junction bases unmatched: 4. The CDR3 length is 13 residues.

V is TRBV6-6 and J is TRBJ2-1; 7 nucleotides line up with TRBD2. Germline V lookup: CDR1 MNHNY, CDR2 SVGAGI (reference sequence). The CDR3 covers 14 residues. J was trimmed by 4 bases and V by 5 bases; bases with no gene match: 5. CDR3 region: CASSTGTIYNEQFF. CDR3 sequence (DNA): TGTGCCAGCAGTACCGGGACTATTTACAATGAGCAGTTCTTC.

The chain recombines TRBV19 with TRBJ1-1; D ambiguous. Trimming cost V 4 bases and J 4 bases, with 7 bases left between them. This CDR3 comprises 12 residues. Germline CDR1 LNHDA, CDR2 SQIVND (reference sequence). The CDR3 is CASSTESTEAFF. CDR3 coding DNA: TGTGCCAGTAGTACCGAGAGCACTGAAGCTTTCTTT.

V gene TRBV5-1 combines with J gene TRBJ1-3; D gene ambiguous. The germline V and J ends were trimmed by 4 bases and 0 bases, with 14 bases remaining between them. CDR1 is SGHRS, CDR2 YFSETQ, per germline. The CDR3 runs to 16 residues. The CDR3 nucleotides are TGCGCCAGCAGCGGGGTCCCGGGGATCTCTGGAAACACCATATATTTT. Translating gives CASSGVPGISGNTIYF.

V is TRBV3-1 (or the pseudogene TRBV3-2) and J is TRBJ2-5; 8 nucleotides match TRBD2. CDR1 and CDR2 from the germline V gene are LGHDT and YNNKEL (reference sequence). The V gene end was trimmed by 5 bases and the J gene end by 4 bases; junction bases not matched to a gene: 12. The CDR3 is 16 residues long. The CDR3 region has the DNA TGTGCCAGCAGCACACGCGGGGGGCGGAGCTCAGAGACCCAGTACTTC. Its translation is CASSTRGGRSSETQYF.

This clone was seen a few times. V usage is TRBV2 and J usage is TRBJ1-4, with no clear D. Germline values: CDR1 SNHLY, CDR2 FYNNEI. The CDR3 consists of 14 residues. V lost 3 bases and J 0 bases, leaving 5 bases between the germline ends. CDR3 in amino acids: CASSDSTTNEKLFF. In DNA form, the CDR3 reads TGTGCCAGCAGTGACAGCACAACTAATGAAAAACTGTTTTTT. Full variable domain (outside the CDR3, taken from reference TRBV2 and TRBJ1-4): EPEVTQTPSHQVTQMGQEVILRCVPISNHLYFYWYRQILGQKVEFLVSFYNNEISEKSEIFDDQFSVERPDGSNFTLKIRSTKLEDSAMYFCASSDSTTNEKLFFGSGTQLSVL.

This sequence joins TRBV3-1 (or the pseudogene TRBV3-2) and TRBJ2-2; weak D call: TRBD1 (6 bases). V was shortened by 2 bases and J by 7 bases, with 11 bases between the two germline ends. Germline values: CDR1 LGHDT, CDR2 YNNKEL (reference sequence). The CDR3 contains 14 residues. The DNA of the CDR3 is TGTGCCAGCAGCCAACAGGGGCCTGGCGGGGAGCTGTTTTTT. This gives the protein CASSQQGPGGELFF.

The gene calls are TRBV27 and TRBJ2-7; D not resolved. This CDR3 is built from 14 residues. Trimming shortened V by 6 bases and J by 3 bases, and 15 bases separated the two germline ends. Germline CDR1 MNHEY, CDR2 SMNVEV (reference sequence). CDR3 coding DNA: TGTGCCAGCAGGGCAGGAGCCAAGAACTACGAGCAGTACTTC. The encoded protein is CASRAGAKNYEQYF.

V usage is TRBV2 and J usage is TRBJ2-2; D might be TRBD2 (6 bases). From germline, CDR1 is SNHLY and CDR2 FYNNEI. Trimming took 5 bases from V and 8 from J, leaving 15 bases between them. The CDR3 is made up of 14 amino acids. The CDR3 nucleotides read TGTGCCAGCAGTAACGGACGGGGGATGGGGGAGCTGTTTTTT. Its protein product is CASSNGRGMGELFF.

V is TRBV3-1 (or the pseudogene TRBV3-2) and J is TRBJ1-5; 9 positions match TRBD1. Germline CDR1 is LGHDT and CDR2 is YNNKEL (reference sequence). Germline trimming cut 5 bases from V and 4 bases from J; bases unmatched to any gene: 6. The CDR3 covers 15 residues. CDR3 DNA: TGTGCCAGCAGCTTTGAAGGGACAGGGAATCAGCCCCAGCATTTT. It encodes CASSFEGTGNQPQHF.

V is TRBV19 and J is TRBJ2-7, with 9 bases that match TRBD2. Trimming took 7 bases from V and 2 from J; bases not matched to a gene: 12. The CDR3 loop spans 16 amino acids. Germline assignment: CDR1 LNHDA and CDR2 SQIVND (reference sequence). As DNA, the CDR3 is TGTGCCAGTACCGAGGGGGCTAGCGGGGCAACCTACGAGCAGTACTTC. It encodes CASTEGASGATYEQYF.

The V and J genes are TRBV7-9 and TRBJ1-1; 7 positions agree with TRBD1. Germline trimming cut 5 bases from V and 7 bases from J; bases unmatched to any gene: 10. Germline CDR1 and CDR2: SEHNR and FQNEAQ (reference sequence). The CDR3 sequence is 14 residues long. In DNA form, the CDR3 reads TGTGCCAGCAGCCAGACAGGGCATGAGGGTGAAGCTTTCTTT. Translating it yields CASSQTGHEGEAFF.

The table lists this clone with a count of one. V and J are TRBV7-2 and TRBJ2-2; maybe TRBD2 (5 bases). V lost 5 bases and J 6 bases, leaving 10 bases between the germline ends. CDR1 and CDR2 from the germline V gene are SGHTA and FQGNSA. This CDR3 contains 13 residues. The CDR3 nucleotides read TGTGCCAGCAGCCCCGCGGGCCCCGGGGAGCTGTTTTTT. Translation: CASSPAGPGELFF.

This sequence joins TRBV2 and TRBJ1-2; D is uncertain. The germline CDR1 and CDR2 sequences are SNHLY and FYNNEI. Trimming took 5 bases from V and 3 from J, leaving 10 bases between them. The CDR3 sequence is 13 residues long. The CDR3 protein is CASSYTVDYGYTF. The CDR3 coding sequence is TGTGCCAGCAGTTATACGGTAGACTATGGCTACACCTTC.

The rearrangement joins TRBV9 to TRBJ1-4; no reliable D call. The ends were cut back, 4 bases at V and 0 bases at J, with 7 bases in the middle. The germline CDR1 and CDR2 sequences are SGDLS and YYNGEE. CDR3 length equals 14 residues. CDR3 in DNA: TGTGCCAGCAGCCCCACAACAACTAATGAAAAACTGTTTTTT. Translation gives CASSPTTTNEKLFF.

The chain links TRBV7-2 to TRBJ2-1, with D maybe TRBD1 (6 bases). CDR1 is SGHTA and CDR2 is FQGNSA in the germline V gene. There are 15 residues in the CDR3. The germline V and J ends were trimmed by 7 bases and 4 bases, with 17 bases remaining between them. CDR3 nucleotides: TGTGCCAGCAACTTCGGGACACCGGGTTACAATGAGCAGTTCTTC. Residues: CASNFGTPGYNEQFF.

This clone was seen only once. The chain carries TRBV30 and TRBJ2-3; 7 nucleotides agree with TRBD2. This CDR3 has 14 amino acids. The germline CDR1 and CDR2 sequences are GTSNPN and SVGIG (reference sequence). The V segment lost 4 bases and the J segment 2 bases; nucleotides outside the gene matches: 6. In DNA form, the CDR3 reads TGTGCCTGGAATCTAGCGGCATACACAGATACGCAGTATTTT. Encoded protein: CAWNLAAYTDTQYF.

The chain recombines TRBV19 with TRBJ2-3; D remains ambiguous. The germline V gene has CDR1 LNHDA and CDR2 SQIVND (reference sequence). The CDR3 has 11 residues. Trimming shortened V by 4 bases and J by 2 bases, and 1 base separated the two germline ends. In DNA, the CDR3 is TGTGCCAGTAGTAACACAGATACGCAGTATTTT. Amino acids: CASSNTDTQYF.

This chain joins TRBV7-9 and TRBJ2-7; no firm D call. The CDR3 is made up of 11 amino acids. V dropped 1 base and J dropped 10 bases, with 8 bases sitting between them. The germline gives CDR1 SEHNR, CDR2 FQNEAQ (reference sequence). In DNA, the CDR3 is TGTGCCAGCAGCTTAGTCCCTTCCCAGTACTTC. It specifies CASSLVPSQYF.

This clone appeared a few times. The chain couples TRBV6-5 to TRBJ1-1; a possible D gene is TRBD1 (5 bases). Germline V lookup: CDR1 MNHEY, CDR2 SVGAGI. The CDR3 sequence is 15 residues long. V was clipped by 6 bases and J by 1 base, with 15 bases between them. In DNA form, the CDR3 reads TGTGCCAGCAGAAGGGCCGGCGGACAGAACACTGAAGCTTTCTTT. Translated, it gives CASRRAGGQNTEAFF.